What follows is one TCR beta chain and its context. What it binds is unknown. From germline, CDR1 is SGHRS and CDR2 YFSETQ. V was shortened by 5 bases and J by 5 bases, with 13 bases between the two germline ends. The CDR3 is made up of 13 amino acids. Every immunoSEQ plate was one replicate of a subset's evenly spread DNA. Here immunoSEQ multiplex PCR was the method, and the copy in TCRdb shows in-frame clones only, minus some. The data contain a few hundred thousand clones, more than 95% of them singletons. The entry originates in a study of shared clonotypes between healthy human individuals. Whole-study context: Per donor, three plates held CD4 naive cells, three held CD4 memory, two held CD8 naive and one held CD8 memory. General study points: Non-shared clonotypes displayed generation probabilities falling below those of clonotypes present in all four donors. Inspection by rarefaction showed sorted-subset sequencing to be incomplete despite large depth.

The rearrangement links TRBV5-1 to TRBJ2-5; D may match TRBD1 or TRBD2 (5 bases each). The receptor was derived from a woman aged 25 to 39 in good health. Sequencing was carried out using naive CD4+ T cells sorted from blood. Indicated subset: CD45RA+ positively selected. CDR3: CASSFGARETQYF. The CDR3 coding sequence is TGCGCCAGCAGTTTCGGGGCAAGGGAGACCCAGTACTTC. Using reference TRBV5-1 and TRBJ2-5 for the parts outside the CDR3, the full variable domain is KAGVTQTPRYLIKTRGQQVTLSCSPISGHRSVSWYQQTPGQGLQFLFEYFSETQRNKGNFPGRFSGRQFSNSRSEMNVSTLELGDSALYLCASSFGARETQYFGPGTRLLVL.